This T cell receptor beta chain stems from a study of tumor-infiltrating lymphocytes in primary liver carcinoma. The germline gives CDR1 MNHEY, CDR2 SVGAGI. The CDR3 has 13 amino acids. Turning to this clonotype: The antigen is undetermined. An end of the junction does not agree with germline; a read error may underlie this.

Study results and caveats: Tumor-blood pairs (like tumor-adjacent pairs) overlapped less than tumor region pairs did.

TCR beta cDNA came from approximately 540 ng total RNA, primed with a constant-region primer. A slightly modified ARM-PCR protocol with three nested multiplex PCR rounds produced these TCR beta libraries. The two initial PCR rounds, nine to eleven cycles each, used TRBV1-TRBV30 forward and C-beta reverse primers. TCRdb analysed the multiplex PCR reads with MiXCR anew, one entry per CDR3 protein. Of about 54,000 distinct CDR3 sequences listed, about 73% are singletons. Co-extraction yielded RNA and DNA from roughly 20-30 mg of unsorted bulk tissue. By surgical resection, the patients were treated for their primary liver carcinoma. Every patient had chronic HBV infection and was treatment-naive.

The TCR sequence derives from a man aged 40-49 years with primary liver carcinoma and hepatitis B virus infection. Sequencing was performed on liver tumor tissue from sampling region 2. The subset denotes: tumor region T2, inferior pole. The chain carries TRBV6-5 and TRBJ1-2, with TRBD1 identical over 7 bases. The CDR3 here is CTSRDDRVYGYTF. The CDR3 coding sequence is TGCACCAGCAGAGACGACAGGGTGTACGGCTACACCTTC.